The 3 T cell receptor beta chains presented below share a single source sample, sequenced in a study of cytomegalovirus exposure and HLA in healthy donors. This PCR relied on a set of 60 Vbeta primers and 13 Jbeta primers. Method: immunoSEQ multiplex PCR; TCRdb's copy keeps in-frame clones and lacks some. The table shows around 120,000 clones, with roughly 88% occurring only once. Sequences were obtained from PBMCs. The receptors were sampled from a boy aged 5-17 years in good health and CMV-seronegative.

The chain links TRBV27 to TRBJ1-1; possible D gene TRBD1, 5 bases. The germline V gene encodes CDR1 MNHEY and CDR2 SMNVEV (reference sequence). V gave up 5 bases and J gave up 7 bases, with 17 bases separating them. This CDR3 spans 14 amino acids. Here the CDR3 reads CASSPVGGFGEAFF. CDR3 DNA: TGTGCCAGCAGTCCCGTGGGGGGGTTCGGTGAAGCTTTCTTT.

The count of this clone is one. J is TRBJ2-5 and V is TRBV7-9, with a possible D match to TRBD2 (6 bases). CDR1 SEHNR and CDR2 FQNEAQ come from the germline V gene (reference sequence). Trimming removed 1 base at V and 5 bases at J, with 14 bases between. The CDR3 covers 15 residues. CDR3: CASSLGGGVGETQYF. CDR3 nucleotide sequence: TGTGCCAGCAGCTTAGGCGGAGGGGTCGGTGAGACCCAGTACTTC.

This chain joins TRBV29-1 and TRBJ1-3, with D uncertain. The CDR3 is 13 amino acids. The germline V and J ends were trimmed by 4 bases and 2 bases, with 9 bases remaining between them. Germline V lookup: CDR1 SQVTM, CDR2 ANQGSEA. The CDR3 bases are TGCAGCGTTGGAGGGAACCCTGGAAACACCATATATTTT. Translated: CSVGGNPGNTIYF.